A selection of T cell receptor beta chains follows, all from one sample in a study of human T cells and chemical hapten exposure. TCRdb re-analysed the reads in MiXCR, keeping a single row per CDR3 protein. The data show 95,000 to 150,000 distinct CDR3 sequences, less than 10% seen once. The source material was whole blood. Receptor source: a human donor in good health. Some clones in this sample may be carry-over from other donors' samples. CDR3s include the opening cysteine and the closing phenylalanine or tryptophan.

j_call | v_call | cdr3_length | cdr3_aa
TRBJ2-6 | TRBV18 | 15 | CASSPQLSGANVLTF
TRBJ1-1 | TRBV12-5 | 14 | CASGYLTGNIEAFF
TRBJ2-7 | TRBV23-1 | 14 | CASSLTETGYEQYF
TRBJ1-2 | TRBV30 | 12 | CAWPTGPNGYTF
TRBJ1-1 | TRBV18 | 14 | CASSPWDLNTEAFF
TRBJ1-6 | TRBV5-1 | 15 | CASSFGRGYNSPLHF
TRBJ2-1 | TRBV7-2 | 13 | CASSFDKYNERFF
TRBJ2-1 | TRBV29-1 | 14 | CSVGRKLSLDEQFF
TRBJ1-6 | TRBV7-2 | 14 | CASSPISGRGEHHF
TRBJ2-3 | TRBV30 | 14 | CAWTVGGLTDTQYF
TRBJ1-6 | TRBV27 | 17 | CASSLMVFRGLNSPLHF
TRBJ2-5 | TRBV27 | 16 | CASRPDRAHPQETQYF
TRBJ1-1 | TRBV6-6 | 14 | CASSYGTGDTEAFF
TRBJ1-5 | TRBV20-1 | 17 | CSARGGTGMVSNQPQHF
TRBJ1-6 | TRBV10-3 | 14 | CAIREGSYNSPLHF
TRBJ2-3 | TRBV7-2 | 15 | CASRASGGVTDTQYF
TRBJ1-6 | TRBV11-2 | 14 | CASSPPGPNSPLHF
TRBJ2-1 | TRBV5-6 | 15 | CASSLRVMSYNEQFF
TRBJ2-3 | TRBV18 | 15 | CASSTTSGRADTQYF
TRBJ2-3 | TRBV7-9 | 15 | CASSLGDRRADTQYF
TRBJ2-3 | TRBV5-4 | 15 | CASSLRGENTDTQYF
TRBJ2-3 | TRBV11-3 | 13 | CASSKDPGDTQYF
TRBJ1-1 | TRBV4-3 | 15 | CASSQTGTVNTEAFF
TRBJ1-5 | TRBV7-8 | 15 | CASSPLSRGSQPQHF
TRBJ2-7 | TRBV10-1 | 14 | CASSETGTIREQYF
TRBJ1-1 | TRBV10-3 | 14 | CAIRSVATNTEAFF
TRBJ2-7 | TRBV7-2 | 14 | CASSSLVSTYEQYF
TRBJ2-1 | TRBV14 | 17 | CASSPRGGRSSYNEQFF
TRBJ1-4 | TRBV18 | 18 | CASSPPTAGGTTNEKLFF
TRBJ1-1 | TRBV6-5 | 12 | CAAWGLNTEAFF
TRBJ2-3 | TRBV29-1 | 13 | CSVGGIVTDTQYF
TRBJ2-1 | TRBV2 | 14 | CASSGTGYYNEQFF
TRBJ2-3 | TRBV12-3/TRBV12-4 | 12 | CASSQVGDTQYF
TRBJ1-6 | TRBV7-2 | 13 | CASSLGGVSGGHF
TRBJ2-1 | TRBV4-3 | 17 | CASSQHRVFFPNNEQFF
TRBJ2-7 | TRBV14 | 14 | CASSQDEGLMEQYF
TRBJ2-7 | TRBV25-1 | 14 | CASSEWGAGAEQYF
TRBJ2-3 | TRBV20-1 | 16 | CSARGPTGKYTDTQYF
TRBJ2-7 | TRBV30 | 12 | CAWSVSAGKQYF
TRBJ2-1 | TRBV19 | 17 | CASSIGRSSGRNNEQFF
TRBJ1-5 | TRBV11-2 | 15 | CASSPGTSINQPQHF
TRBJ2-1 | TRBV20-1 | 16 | CSARDNWRADYNEQFF
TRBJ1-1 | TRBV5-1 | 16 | CASSLGTGLLNTEAFF
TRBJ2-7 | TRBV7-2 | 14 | CASSSRWGDYEQYF
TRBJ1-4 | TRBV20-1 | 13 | CSAPSPEDEKLFF
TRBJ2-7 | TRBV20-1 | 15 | CSAFGPAGNSYEQYF